Listed below are T cell receptor beta chains from one sample, sequenced in a study of OX40 agonist ivuxolimab in advanced cancers. The method was immunoSEQ multiplex PCR; TCRdb's version includes in-frame clones alone and lacks a portion of them. The sample gives 85,000 to 100,000 clones, around nine tenths of which show up once; under 0.8% is in the top ten. The specimen was CD4+ or CD8+ T cells sorted from blood, collected in a trial of the OX40 agonist ivuxolimab. The receptor source for this set is an adult with an advanced solid tumor such as melanoma, head and neck, liver or kidney cancer. Both conserved end residues are part of each CDR3. D genes are given only for firm matches. Size values are once, few and many counts, or a class for expanded clones, and some rows have none.

V	J	D	size	DNA	CDR3
TRBV5-6	TRBJ2-2	TRBD2	-	TGTGCCAGTCTGCAGGCGGGGGCCGGGGAGCTGTTTTTT	CASLQAGAGELFF
TRBV11-3	TRBJ2-2	TRBD1	-	TGTGCCAGCAGCTTAGAGACGACAGGGGGCTTCGGGGAGCTGTTTTTT	CASSLETTGGFGELFF
TRBV9	TRBJ2-3	-	-	TGTGCCAGCAGCCTAAGCGCAGATACGCAGTATTTT	CASSLSADTQYF
TRBV5-1	TRBJ1-4	TRBD1	-	TGCGCCAGCAGAACCGCCGGGACAGGGGGCGAAAAACTGTTTTTT	CASRTAGTGGEKLFF
TRBV7-9	TRBJ2-5	TRBD1	-	TGTGCCAGCAGCTTAGGAGGGGGCTCGGAGACCCAGTACTTC	CASSLGGGSETQYF
TRBV6-5	TRBJ2-3	TRBD2	-	TGTGCCAGTAGGCCTGGCGGGGGAAAGACAGATACGCAGTATTTT	CASRPGGGKTDTQYF
TRBV4-1	TRBJ2-3	TRBD2	-	TGCGCCAGCAGCCCGGGACTAGCGGGGGGGCTTGCGGATACGCAGTATTTT	CASSPGLAGGLADTQYF
TRBV7-9	TRBJ1-5	-	-	TGTGCCAGCAGCCGCGGGACCAATCAGCCCCAGCATTTT	CASSRGTNQPQHF
TRBV5-1	TRBJ1-2	-	-	TGCGCCAGCAGCGCCCGGGACCCGGCCCTTTACACCTTC	CASSARDPALYTF
TRBV9	TRBJ1-1	-	-	TGTGCCAGCAGCGTAGAAATGAACACTGAAGCTTTCTTT	CASSVEMNTEAFF
TRBV27	TRBJ1-4	-	-	TGTGCCAGCAGTTCAGGGGACGCAGCTAATGAAAAACTGTTTTTT	CASSSGDAANEKLFF
TRBV6-1	TRBJ2-2	TRBD1	-	TGTGCCAGTTCCACAGGGGTTCTGACCGGGGAGCTGTTTTTT	CASSTGVLTGELFF
TRBV6-5	TRBJ1-2	-	once	TGTGCCAGCAGTTCCGCCGGGAACGTCTATGGCTACACCTTC	CASSSAGNVYGYTF
TRBV7-9	TRBJ2-1	-	-	TGTGCCAGCAGCCGACATCATGGGCAGTTCTTC	CASSRHHGQFF
TRBV7-2	TRBJ2-7	-	-	TGTGCCAGCAGCTTAGGGGCAGCCGGGGACTACGAGCAGTACTTC	CASSLGAAGDYEQYF
TRBV5-4	TRBJ1-2	-	-	TGTGCCAGCAGCCCCGGGGGGGGGCAAGGCTATGGCTACACCTTC	CASSPGGGQGYGYTF
TRBV4-3	TRBJ1-2	TRBD1	-	TGCGCCAGCAGCCAAGCGACAGGGAAGAGGGACTATGGCTACACCTTC	CASSQATGKRDYGYTF
TRBV5-1	TRBJ2-3	-	once	TGCGCCAGCAGCTTGGGTTCTGGGCAGATCAGCACAGATACGCAGTATTTT	CASSLGSGQISTDTQYF
TRBV28	TRBJ1-4	TRBD1	-	TGTGCCAGCACCGGGACAGGGGGGGGGAGGAAAGAACTGTTTTTT	CASTGTGGGRKELFF
TRBV19	TRBJ1-4	-	-	TGTGCCAGTAGTATCTCCCCGACCCTGGGGGAAAAACTGTTTTTT	CASSISPTLGEKLFF
TRBV19	TRBJ1-1	-	-	TGTGCCAGTACCCCAAGGGGCGGGCCGAACACTGAAGCTTTCTTT	CASTPRGGPNTEAFF
TRBV5-6	TRBJ2-7	TRBD1	-	TGTGCCAGCAGTACGATCTGGACAGGGAATTCCTACGAGCAGTACTTC	CASSTIWTGNSYEQYF
TRBV27	TRBJ2-2	TRBD1	-	TGTGCCAGCAGGAAAGCCCAGGGACAGGGGGGCACCGGGGAGCTGTTTTTT	CASRKAQGQGGTGELFF
TRBV11-2	TRBJ2-2	TRBD2	-	TGTGCCAGCAGCTTAAACGGGGGGTCGGCCGGGGAGCTGTTTTTT	CASSLNGGSAGELFF
TRBV6-6	TRBJ1-4	-	-	TGTGCCAGCAGCCCACTCTTAGGGAATGAAAAACTGTTTTTT	CASSPLLGNEKLFF
TRBV7-2	TRBJ2-3	TRBD2	-	TGTGCCAGCAGCCACCCGACTAGCGGGGGGGCAACGCAGTATTTT	CASSHPTSGGATQYF
TRBV28	TRBJ1-2	-	once	TGTGCCAGCAGTTCCTCTCTAGACAACTATGGCTACACCTTC	CASSSSLDNYGYTF
TRBV11-2	TRBJ1-2	-	once	TGTGCCAGCAGTCGCGACATCTCCCATGGCTACACCTTC	CASSRDISHGYTF
TRBV7-8	TRBJ2-7	TRBD2	once	TGTGCCAGCAGCCCGCGGGGACTAGCGGGGCTCCAGAGCTCCTACGAGCAGTACTTC	CASSPRGLAGLQSSYEQYF
TRBV11-3	TRBJ1-6	TRBD1	-	TGTGCCAGACAGCTCGAATTAGACAGGGCAGCGAATTCACCCCTCCACTTT	CARQLELDRAANSPLHF
TRBV7-9	TRBJ1-6	-	-	TGTGCCAGCAGCCCGGGGCCTCTTAATTCACCCCTCCACTTT	CASSPGPLNSPLHF
TRBV6-1	TRBJ2-5	TRBD1	-	TGTGCCAGCACCGAACAGGGGGAGACCCAGTACTTC	CASTEQGETQYF
TRBV2	TRBJ1-5	TRBD1	-	TGTGCCAGCAGCCGGGGACAGGGGGGACATTTT	CASSRGQGGHF
TRBV30	TRBJ2-3	TRBD2	-	TGTGCCTGGACTCCCTTCGGGGGGGCGAAAGATACGCAGTATTTT	CAWTPFGGAKDTQYF
TRBV2	TRBJ1-5	-	-	TGTGCCAGCAGTGAACTCGACAGATTCGTGCCCCAGCATTTT	CASSELDRFVPQHF
TRBV28	TRBJ1-4	-	-	TGTGCCAGCAAACGTGATGAAAAACTGTTTTTT	CASKRDEKLFF
TRBV20-1	TRBJ1-2	-	once	TGCAGTGGGTCGGTCTCCTATGGCTACACCTTC	CSGSVSYGYTF
TRBV7-9	TRBJ2-3	-	-	TGTGCCAGCAGCTTTATTGAGGGTGTGGGCACAGATACGCAGTATTTT	CASSFIEGVGTDTQYF
TRBV2	TRBJ1-3	-	-	TGTGCCAGCAGGCCCGCAGAGGCCTCTGGAAACACCATATATTTT	CASRPAEASGNTIYF
TRBV6-6	TRBJ2-5	-	-	TGTGCCAGCGTAACAACTGGGGGGGCGGAGACCCAGTACTTC	CASVTTGGAETQYF
TRBV21-1	TRBJ2-6	-	-	TGTGCCAGCAGCTCTCTTGCTCTGACACTCTCTGGGGCCAACGTCCTGACTTTC	CASSSLALTLSGANVLTF
TRBV28	TRBJ2-1	TRBD1	-	TGTGCCAGCCGAGGGGGCCCTGGGGGTGAGCAGTTCTTC	CASRGGPGGEQFF
TRBV4-1	TRBJ2-7	-	-	TGCGCCAGCAGCCAAGTTTGGGGGCGCGACCTCTACGAGCAGTACTTC	CASSQVWGRDLYEQYF
TRBV30	TRBJ1-6	-	-	TGTGCCTGGAGTAGGGGCGGCTATAATTCACCCCTCCACTTT	CAWSRGGYNSPLHF
TRBV29-1	TRBJ2-6	-	-	TGCAGCGCAACAGGCTCTGGGGCCAACGTCCTGACTTTC	CSATGSGANVLTF
TRBV9	TRBJ1-6	-	-	TGTGCCAGCAGCGTAGCTCTGACCTCACCCCTCCACTTT	CASSVALTSPLHF
TRBV2	TRBJ1-1	-	-	TGTGCCAGCAACTCGAAGATGAGCACTGAAGCTTTCTTT	CASNSKMSTEAFF
TRBV30	TRBJ1-6	TRBD1	-	TGTGCTTACTCTCCGGGACAGGGTTATTCACCCCTCCACTTT	CAYSPGQGYSPLHF
TRBV7-2	TRBJ2-2	-	-	TGTGCCAGCAGCCCCCGCTCCAGGGGCCTAACCGGGGAGCTGTTTTTT	CASSPRSRGLTGELFF
TRBV6-6	TRBJ2-3	TRBD1	-	TGTGCCAGCAGTATGGGACAGGGCTCAGATACGCAGTATTTT	CASSMGQGSDTQYF
TRBV9	TRBJ2-2	-	-	TGTGCCAGCAGCCCCAGGAGTGGGGGGGCGGGCACCGGGGAGCTGTTTTTT	CASSPRSGGAGTGELFF
TRBV28	TRBJ1-2	-	-	TGTGCCAGCATAGGACCCAACTATGGCTACACCTTC	CASIGPNYGYTF
TRBV29-1	TRBJ2-7	-	few	TGCAGCGTTGATGTGGACAGCTCCTACGAGCAGTACTTC	CSVDVDSSYEQYF
TRBV28	TRBJ2-7	-	-	TGTGCCAGCAGTTTCCCCCTAAAACAGGGAGGCTACGAGCAGTACTTC	CASSFPLKQGGYEQYF
TRBV5-1	TRBJ1-3	TRBD1	-	TGCGCCAGCAGCTTGGGCACAGGGGGCAGTGGAAACACCATATATTTT	CASSLGTGGSGNTIYF